These 32 T cell receptor beta chains share one sample of origin, sequenced in a study of blood T cell repertoires in COVID-19. Method: immunoSEQ multiplex PCR; TCRdb's copy keeps in-frame clones and lacks some. The profile covers fewer than 200,000 clones, with 82% appearing a single time and 15% to 20% taken by the ten largest. Sample: PBMCs or T cells enriched from blood (not recorded which). All receptors come from a man between 60 and 75 years old who had recovered from COVID-19.

This rearrangement joins TRBV25-1 to TRBJ1-4; the match to TRBD1 covers 8 bases. CDR1 is MGHDK and CDR2 is SYGVNS in the germline V gene. The CDR3 runs 15 residues. V was clipped by 5 bases and J by 6 bases; unmatched bases: 8. CDR3 region: CASSRIGTGYEKLFF. The CDR3 DNA reads TGTGCCAGCAGTAGAATCGGGACAGGTTATGAAAAACTGTTTTTT.

The chain joins TRBV6-6 to TRBJ1-1, with TRBD1 identical over 7 bases. Unmatched junction bases numbered 6, after V lost 6 bases and J lost 8 bases. In germline, CDR1 is MNHNY, CDR2 SVGAGI (reference sequence). The CDR3 covers 12 residues. The CDR3 DNA reads TGTGCCAGCAGCAAAGGGGACAGAGAAGCTTTCTTT. It yields the protein CASSKGDREAFF.

The rearrangement joins TRBV27 to TRBJ1-1; 9 nucleotides align to TRBD1. The V gene's germline CDR1 is MNHEY and CDR2 SMNVEV (reference sequence). Unmatched junction bases numbered 9, after V lost 5 bases and J lost 5 bases. The CDR3 is 15 residues long. In nucleotides, the CDR3 is TGTGCCAGCAGTGCTCTTGCCGGGACAGGGACTGAAGCTTTCTTT. Its protein product is CASSALAGTGTEAFF.

The V call is TRBV13, the J call TRBJ2-1; TRBD2 matches at 14 bases. From germline, CDR1 is PRHDT and CDR2 FYEKMQ (reference sequence). The CDR3 has 13 residues. With 8 bases clipped from V and 9 bases from J, the junction kept 3 bases outside the gene matches. CDR3 sequence: CASRLAGGGEQFF. The CDR3 DNA sequence: TGTGCCAGCCGACTAGCGGGAGGGGGTGAGCAGTTCTTC.

J is TRBJ1-4 and V is TRBV5-1; the D gene is possibly TRBD1 (6 bases). The CDR3 has 15 amino acids. CDR1 SGHRS and CDR2 YFSETQ come from the germline V gene. Between the trimmed V and J ends, which lost 2 bases and 8 bases, there was a span of 16 bases. The DNA of the CDR3 is TGCGCCAGCAGCTTTGGAACAGGGAGAGGCGAAAAACTGTTTTTT. Translated, it gives CASSFGTGRGEKLFF.

This chain connects TRBV27 to TRBJ2-3; 8 bases match TRBD2. This CDR3 is built from 16 residues. The germline V gene has CDR1 MNHEY and CDR2 SMNVEV (reference sequence). V dropped 4 bases and J dropped 2; count of bases not matched to a gene: 8. CDR3 sequence (DNA): TGTGCCAGCAGTTCCCGTAGCGGGGTCTACACAGATACGCAGTATTTT. It yields the protein CASSSRSGVYTDTQYF.

The genes are TRBV12-3 or TRBV12-4 and TRBJ1-5; the D gene is possibly TRBD1 (6 bases). V was cut by 6 bases and J by 3 bases, with 9 bases left in between. This CDR3 is built from 13 residues. DNA for the CDR3: TGTGCCAGCAGCTGGGGACACAATCAGCCCCAGCATTTT. Residues: CASSWGHNQPQHF.

The genes are TRBV27 and TRBJ2-7, with 10 bases lining up with TRBD2. V was pared by 6 bases and J by 0 bases, with 17 bases of the junction left unmatched. Per the germline V gene, CDR1 is MNHEY and CDR2 is SMNVEV (reference sequence). The CDR3 extends over 19 amino acids. DNA of the CDR3: TGTGCCAGCAGACCCTGGAAACTAGCGGGACCTCAGACCTCCTACGAGCAGTACTTC. Protein sequence: CASRPWKLAGPQTSYEQYF.

This clone has just one count. The genes are TRBV27 and TRBJ1-2; D not certain. Germline CDR1 MNHEY, CDR2 SMNVEV (reference sequence). The V end lost 0 bases, the J end lost 4 bases, and 9 bases lay between the germline ends. This CDR3 is 14 amino acids long. The CDR3: CASSLSGGSYGYTF. The CDR3 coding sequence is TGTGCCAGCAGTTTATCGGGAGGGTCCTATGGCTACACCTTC.

The chain carries TRBV23-1 and TRBJ2-1; 7 positions agree with TRBD2. TRBV23-1 carries the ORF label, with uncertain function. V shed 6 bases, J shed 9 bases, and the junction held 17 bases outside the gene matches. This CDR3 comprises 16 residues. CDR3 coding DNA: TGCGCCAGCAGGCAACCAAGCCCTCGGGAGGATACTGAGCAGTTCTTC. Translating gives CASRQPSPREDTEQFF.

The V call is TRBV7-2, the J call TRBJ2-7, with TRBD2 matching 7 bases. V shed 4 bases, J shed 9 bases, and the junction held 9 bases outside the gene matches. This CDR3 contains 13 residues. Germline CDR1 reads SGHTA; CDR2 reads FQGNSA. The CDR3 here is CASSSDGGSAQYF. CDR3 bases: TGTGCCAGCAGCTCCGACGGGGGGAGTGCGCAGTACTTC.

The rearrangement uses TRBV15 and TRBJ1-2, with D tentatively TRBD1 (5 bases). This CDR3 has 12 amino acids. The germline gives CDR1 LNHNV, CDR2 YYDKDF (reference sequence). V lost 5 bases, J lost 5 bases, and 9 bases lay in between. The CDR3 coding sequence is TGTGCCACCAGCGACAGAGAGTATGGCTACACCTTC. Amino acids: CATSDREYGYTF.

V usage is TRBV2 and J usage is TRBJ2-5, with 7 bases identical to TRBD1. Germline V CDR1 and CDR2: SNHLY, FYNNEI. This CDR3 is 15 amino acids long. With 2 bases clipped from V and 5 bases from J, the junction kept 8 bases outside the gene matches. CDR3: CASSELRGRLETQYF. Here the CDR3 DNA reads TGTGCCAGCAGTGAATTGAGGGGGCGCCTGGAGACCCAGTACTTC.

V gene TRBV27 combines with J gene TRBJ1-2, with D possibly matching TRBD1 (5 bases). The V gene lost 6 bases and the J gene lost 3 bases, with 23 bases spanning the gap. The CDR3 covers 17 residues. The germline gives CDR1 MNHEY, CDR2 SMNVEV (reference sequence). The CDR3 nucleotides read TGTGCCAGCAGGGCGGGAGACTCTAGGGGTTTGTACTATGGCTACACCTTC. Translated, it gives CASRAGDSRGLYYGYTF.

This clone was seen only once. The chain employs TRBV2 and TRBJ1-4, with 7 bases identical to TRBD1. This CDR3 is 14 amino acids long. CDR1 and CDR2 from the germline V gene are SNHLY and FYNNEI. After removal of 6 bases from V and 5 bases from J, the junction contained 6 bases not matched to a gene. The DNA for the CDR3 is TGTGCCAGCAGCGGGGACAGATCAAATGAAAAACTGTTTTTT. Translated, it gives CASSGDRSNEKLFF.

This chain links TRBV28 with TRBJ2-7; TRBD1 agrees at 7 bases. Germline assignment: CDR1 MDHEN and CDR2 SYDVKM. The CDR3 spans 14 residues. The trim removed 2 bases at V and 3 bases at J, leaving 4 bases unmatched. This chain's CDR3 is CASSLKQGIYEQYF. The CDR3 DNA reads as TGTGCCAGCAGTTTAAAACAGGGGATCTACGAGCAGTACTTC.

CDR3 nucleotides: TGCGCCAGCAGCCCCCCGACTAGCTCCTCCACAGATACGCAGTATTTT. This codes for CASSPPTSSSTDTQYF. The chain has TRBV5-1 and TRBJ2-3, with 7 bases identical to TRBD2. J gave up 2 bases and V 4 bases, and 10 bases lay outside the gene matches. The germline gives CDR1 SGHRS, CDR2 YFSETQ. The CDR3 runs 16 residues.

Points on this clone: This could be a read error, since a much larger clone is one nucleotide away. This sample includes further DNA sequences coding for the same CDR3. V gene TRBV30 combines with J gene TRBJ2-7; D unresolved. V lost 1 base and J 4 bases, leaving 5 bases between the germline ends. Germline CDR1 reads GTSNPN; CDR2 reads SVGIG (reference sequence). There are 11 residues in the CDR3. The CDR3 bases are TGTGCCTGGAGTGCTCAGTACGAGCAGTACTTC. Translating gives CAWSAQYEQYF.

This rearrangement joins TRBV9 to TRBJ2-3; D remains unclear. This CDR3 region has 15 residues. The V end lost 4 bases, the J end lost 8 bases, and 20 bases lay between the germline ends. In germline, CDR1 is SGDLS, CDR2 YYNGEE. The CDR3 nucleotides are TGTGCCAGCAGCCTTATGGCGGCAAGTTTGGGTACGCAGTATTTT. This sequence encodes CASSLMAASLGTQYF.

J is TRBJ1-4 and V is TRBV19, with D maybe TRBD1 (5 bases). The CDR3 has 16 residues. Germline-derived CDR1 and CDR2 are LNHDA and SQIVND (reference sequence). The germline V and J ends were trimmed by 5 bases and 14 bases, with 27 bases remaining between them. The CDR3 coding sequence is TGTGCCAGTAGTTTCGACAGACAAGCCGAGGTTTTTGGGCTGTTTTTT. It specifies CASSFDRQAEVFGLFF. Supplemented by reference TRBV19 and TRBJ1-4, the full variable domain reads DGGITQSPKYLFRKEGQNVTLSCEQNLNHDAMYWYRQDPGQGLRLIYYSQIVNDFQKGDIAEGYSVSREKKESFPLTVTSAQKNPTAFYLCASSFDRQAEVFGLFFGSGTQLSVL.

J is TRBJ2-5 and V is TRBV4-2; TRBD2 aligns across 8 bases. With V trimmed by 5 bases and J by 3 bases, 14 bases remained unmatched. Germline V gives CDR1 LGHNA, CDR2 YNFKEQ. CDR3 length: 17 residues. CDR3 bases: TGTGCCAGCAGCTGGGGAGGCGGGGGGCCGGCAGAAGAGACCCAGTACTTC. It codes for CASSWGGGGPAEETQYF.

This chain joins TRBV4-1 and TRBJ2-3, with TRBD2 identical over 8 bases. V lost 0 bases to trimming and J lost 6 bases; unmatched junction nucleotides: 14. This CDR3 has 18 amino acids. CDR1 is MGHRA and CDR2 is YSYEKL in the germline V gene. CDR3 sequence (DNA): TGCGCCAGCAGCCAAGAGGAGCGAACCGGGAGGGCCGGGGATACGCAGTATTTT. Amino acids: CASSQEERTGRAGDTQYF.

The chain is built from TRBV19 and TRBJ2-4; D call uncertain. V dropped 5 bases and J dropped 8 bases, with 28 bases sitting between them. Per germline, CDR1 LNHDA and CDR2 SQIVND (reference sequence). The CDR3 totals 18 residues. The CDR3 nucleotides are TGTGCCAGTAGTCCGCTAACACTAAAGCCCTACCTAGGAGACATTCAGTACTTC. Its protein is CASSPLTLKPYLGDIQYF.

V gene TRBV3-1 (or the pseudogene TRBV3-2) combines with J gene TRBJ2-5, with D maybe TRBD1 (7 bases). The CDR3 runs 14 residues. Germline V gene data show CDR1 as LGHDT and CDR2 as YNNKEL (reference sequence). V gave up 2 bases and J gave up 5 bases, with 12 bases separating them. This CDR3 reads CASSQSRGTETQYF. Here the CDR3 DNA reads TGTGCCAGCAGCCAAAGCAGGGGGACTGAGACCCAGTACTTC.

V is TRBV9 and J is TRBJ1-5, with D tentatively TRBD1 (6 bases). Germline values: CDR1 SGDLS, CDR2 YYNGEE. The CDR3 length is 15 residues. V lost 4 bases and J 6 bases, leaving 17 bases between the germline ends. DNA for the CDR3: TGTGCCAGCAGCTTAACCGACAGGAGGAGTCAGCCCCAGCATTTT. Protein sequence: CASSLTDRRSQPQHF.

The J gene is TRBJ2-7, the V gene TRBV7-8, with TRBD1 matching 10 bases. The CDR3 contains 15 residues. Germline values: CDR1 SGHVS, CDR2 FQNEAQ. V trimming: 4 bases; J trimming: 4 bases; junction bases outside the gene matches: 7. CDR3 nucleotide sequence: TGTGCCAGCAGCTCTTACCGGGACAGGGGTTACGAGCAGTACTTC. This encodes CASSSYRDRGYEQYF.

The chain couples TRBV2 to TRBJ1-1; unclear D gene. Per the germline V gene, CDR1 is SNHLY and CDR2 is FYNNEI. The CDR3 runs 14 residues. The V and J ends lost 0 bases and 5 bases respectively, with 10 bases between them. The CDR3 region has the DNA TGTGCCAGCAGTGAAGCGCCCGGAGGGACTGAAGCTTTCTTT. It yields the protein CASSEAPGGTEAFF.

The V call is TRBV6-5, the J call TRBJ1-5; D remains unclear. The CDR3 is 15 amino acids. Deletions cut 4 bases from V and 5 bases from J, with 15 bases between. Germline V CDR1 and CDR2: MNHEY, SVGAGI. This CDR3 is CASSSTYPGDQPQHF. In DNA form, the CDR3 reads TGTGCCAGCAGTTCCACATACCCCGGAGATCAGCCCCAGCATTTT.

The genes are TRBV11-1 and TRBJ1-2, with 7 bases fitting TRBD1. This CDR3 comprises 14 residues. The trim removed 4 bases at V and 4 bases at J, leaving 6 bases unmatched. CDR1 is SGHAT and CDR2 is FQDESV in the germline V gene (reference sequence). CDR3 in DNA: TGTGCCAGCAGCTGGGACAGAGCTGCCTATGGCTACACCTTC. The encoded protein is CASSWDRAAYGYTF. The full variable domain, rest sourced from reference TRBV11-1 and TRBJ1-2, is EAEVAQSPRYKITEKSQAVAFWCDPISGHATLYWYRQILGQGPELLVQFQDESVVDDSQLPKDRFSAERLKGVDSTLKIQPAELGDSAMYLCASSWDRAAYGYTFGSGTRLTVV.

The rearrangement links TRBV30 to TRBJ2-5; maybe TRBD2 (6 bases). The CDR3 contains 13 residues. Germline assignment: CDR1 GTSNPN and CDR2 SVGIG (reference sequence). V was shortened by 3 bases and J by 7 bases, with 15 bases between the two germline ends. In DNA, the CDR3 is TGTGCCTGGAGGACGGGGGTTTTAGGGACCCAGTACTTC. As protein: CAWRTGVLGTQYF.

The chain uses TRBV7-6 and TRBJ2-7; 7 positions agree with TRBD1. With V trimmed by 4 bases and J by 4 bases, 13 bases remained unmatched. The V gene's germline CDR1 is SGHVS and CDR2 FNYEAQ. This CDR3 is built from 16 residues. Here the CDR3 reads CASSSQTGVSLYEQYF. CDR3 in DNA: TGTGCCAGCAGCTCTCAAACAGGGGTTTCCCTATACGAGCAGTACTTC.

The CDR3 protein is CASSLQAGGDTGELFF. In DNA form, the CDR3 reads TGTGCCAGCAGCTTACAGGCAGGGGGCGACACCGGGGAGCTGTTTTTT. This sequence joins TRBV7-3 and TRBJ2-2, with TRBD1 matching 8 bases. The germline gives CDR1 SGHTA, CDR2 FQGTGA. The CDR3 is 16 residues long. After removal of 2 bases from V and 3 bases from J, the junction contained 5 bases not matched to a gene.